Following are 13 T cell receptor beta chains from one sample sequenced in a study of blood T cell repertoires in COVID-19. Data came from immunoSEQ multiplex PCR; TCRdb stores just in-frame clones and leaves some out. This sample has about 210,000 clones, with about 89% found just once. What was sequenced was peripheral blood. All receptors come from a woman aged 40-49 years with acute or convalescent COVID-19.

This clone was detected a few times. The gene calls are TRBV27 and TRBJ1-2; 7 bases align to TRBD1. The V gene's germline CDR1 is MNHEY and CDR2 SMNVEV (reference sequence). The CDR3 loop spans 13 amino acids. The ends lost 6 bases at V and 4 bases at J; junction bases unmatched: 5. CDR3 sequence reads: CASSSRGTYGYTF. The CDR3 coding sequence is TGTGCCAGCAGCTCCAGGGGGACCTATGGCTACACCTTC.

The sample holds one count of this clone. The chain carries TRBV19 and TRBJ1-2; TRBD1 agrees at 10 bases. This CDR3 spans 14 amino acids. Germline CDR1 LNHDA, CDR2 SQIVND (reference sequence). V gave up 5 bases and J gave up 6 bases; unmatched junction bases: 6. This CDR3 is CASSLWDRGNGYTF. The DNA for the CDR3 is TGTGCCAGTAGTCTCTGGGACAGGGGAAATGGCTACACCTTC.

CDR3 protein: CASSLAPGSTEAFF. Here the CDR3 DNA reads TGCGCCAGCAGCTTGGCGCCGGGGTCCACTGAAGCTTTCTTT. The chain links TRBV5-1 to TRBJ1-1; D is uncertain. Trimming removed 0 bases at V and 4 bases at J, with 10 bases between. The CDR3 runs to 14 residues. The V gene's germline CDR1 is SGHRS and CDR2 YFSETQ. Full variable domain (remainder filled in from reference TRBV5-1 and TRBJ1-1): KAGVTQTPRYLIKTRGQQVTLSCSPISGHRSVSWYQQTPGQGLQFLFEYFSETQRNKGNFPGRFSGRQFSNSRSEMNVSTLELGDSALYLCASSLAPGSTEAFFGQGTRLTVV.

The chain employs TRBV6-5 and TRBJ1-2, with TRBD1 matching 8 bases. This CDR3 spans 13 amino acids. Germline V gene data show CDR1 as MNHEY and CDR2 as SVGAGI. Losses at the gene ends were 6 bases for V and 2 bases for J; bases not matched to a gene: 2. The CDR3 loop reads CASSRDRNYGYTF. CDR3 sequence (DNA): TGTGCCAGCAGCCGGGACAGGAACTATGGCTACACCTTC.

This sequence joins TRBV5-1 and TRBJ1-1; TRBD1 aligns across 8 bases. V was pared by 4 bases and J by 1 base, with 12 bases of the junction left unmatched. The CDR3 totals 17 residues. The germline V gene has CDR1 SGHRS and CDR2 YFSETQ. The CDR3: CASSGVRDRPRNTEAFF. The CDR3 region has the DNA TGCGCCAGCAGCGGAGTCCGGGACAGGCCACGGAACACTGAAGCTTTCTTT.

The CDR3 loop reads CASSQAPNFSGNTIYF. The CDR3 DNA reads as TGTGCCAGCAGCCAAGCCCCCAACTTCTCTGGAAACACCATATATTTT. The V call is TRBV14, the J call TRBJ1-3; D remains ambiguous. The germline V gene has CDR1 SGHDN and CDR2 FVKESK. The CDR3 is 16 amino acids. The V and J ends lost 1 base and 0 bases respectively, with 10 bases between them.

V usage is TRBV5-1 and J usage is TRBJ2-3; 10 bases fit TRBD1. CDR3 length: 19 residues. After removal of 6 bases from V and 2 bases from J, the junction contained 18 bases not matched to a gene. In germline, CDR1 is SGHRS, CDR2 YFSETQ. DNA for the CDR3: TGCGCCAGCACCTATACCGGGACAGGGGCTACCTTTTTCACAGATACGCAGTATTTT. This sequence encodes CASTYTGTGATFFTDTQYF.

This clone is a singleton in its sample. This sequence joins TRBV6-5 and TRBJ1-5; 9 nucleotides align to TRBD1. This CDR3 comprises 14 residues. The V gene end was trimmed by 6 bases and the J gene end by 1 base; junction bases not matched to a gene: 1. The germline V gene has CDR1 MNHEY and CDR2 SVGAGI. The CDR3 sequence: CASRQGASNQPQHF. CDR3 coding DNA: TGTGCCAGCAGACAGGGGGCCAGCAATCAGCCCCAGCATTTT.

The CDR3 DNA is TGTGCCAGTAGTCCCACCCCGGCGGGCGACTATGGCTACACCTTC. Protein sequence: CASSPTPAGDYGYTF. The rearrangement joins TRBV19 to TRBJ1-2; D not certain. CDR3 length equals 15 residues. Germline V lookup: CDR1 LNHDA, CDR2 SQIVND (reference sequence). The V and J ends lost 5 bases and 3 bases respectively, with 16 bases between them.

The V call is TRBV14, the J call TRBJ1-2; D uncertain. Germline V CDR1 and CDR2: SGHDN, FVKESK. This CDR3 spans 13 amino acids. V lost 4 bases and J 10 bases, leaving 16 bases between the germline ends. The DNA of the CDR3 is TGTGCCAGCAGCCGGTTCGAGGTCAAATCCTACACCTTC. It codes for CASSRFEVKSYTF.

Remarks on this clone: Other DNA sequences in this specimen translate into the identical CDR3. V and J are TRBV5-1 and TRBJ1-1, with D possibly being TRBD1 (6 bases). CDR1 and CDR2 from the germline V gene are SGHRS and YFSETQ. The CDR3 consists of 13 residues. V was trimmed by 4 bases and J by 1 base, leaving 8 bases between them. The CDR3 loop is CASSPRGNTEAFF. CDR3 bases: TGCGCCAGCAGCCCCAGGGGGAACACTGAAGCTTTCTTT.

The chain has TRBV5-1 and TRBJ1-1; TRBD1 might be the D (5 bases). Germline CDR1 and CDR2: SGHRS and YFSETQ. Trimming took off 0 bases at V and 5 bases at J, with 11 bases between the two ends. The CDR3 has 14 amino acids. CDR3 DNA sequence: TGCGCCAGCAGCTTGGCCGGGGGAGGTACTGAAGCTTTCTTT. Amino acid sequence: CASSLAGGGTEAFF. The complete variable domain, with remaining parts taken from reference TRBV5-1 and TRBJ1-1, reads KAGVTQTPRYLIKTRGQQVTLSCSPISGHRSVSWYQQTPGQGLQFLFEYFSETQRNKGNFPGRFSGRQFSNSRSEMNVSTLELGDSALYLCASSLAGGGTEAFFGQGTRLTVV.

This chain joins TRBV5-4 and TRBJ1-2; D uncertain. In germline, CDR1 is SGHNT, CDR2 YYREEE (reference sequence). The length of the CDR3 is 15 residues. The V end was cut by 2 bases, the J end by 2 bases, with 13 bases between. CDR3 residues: CASSFDGRGNYGYTF. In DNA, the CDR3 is TGTGCCAGCAGCTTTGACGGGAGAGGAAACTATGGCTACACCTTC.